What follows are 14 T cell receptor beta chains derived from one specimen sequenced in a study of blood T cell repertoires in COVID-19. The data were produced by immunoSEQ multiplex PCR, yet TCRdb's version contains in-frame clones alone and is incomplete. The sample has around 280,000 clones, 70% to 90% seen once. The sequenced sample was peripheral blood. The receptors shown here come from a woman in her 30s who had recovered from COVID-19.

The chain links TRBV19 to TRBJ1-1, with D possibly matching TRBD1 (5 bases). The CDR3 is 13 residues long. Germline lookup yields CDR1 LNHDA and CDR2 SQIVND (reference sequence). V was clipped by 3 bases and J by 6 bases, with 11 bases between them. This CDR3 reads CASSISRGAEAFF. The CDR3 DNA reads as TGTGCCAGTAGTATTAGTAGGGGTGCTGAAGCTTTCTTT.

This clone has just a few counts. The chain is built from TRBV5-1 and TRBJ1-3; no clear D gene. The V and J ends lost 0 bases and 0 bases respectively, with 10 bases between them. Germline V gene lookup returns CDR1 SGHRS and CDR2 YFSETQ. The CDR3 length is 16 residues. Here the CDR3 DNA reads TGCGCCAGCAGCTTGGAGCGCCAGAGCTCTGGAAACACCATATATTTT. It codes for CASSLERQSSGNTIYF.

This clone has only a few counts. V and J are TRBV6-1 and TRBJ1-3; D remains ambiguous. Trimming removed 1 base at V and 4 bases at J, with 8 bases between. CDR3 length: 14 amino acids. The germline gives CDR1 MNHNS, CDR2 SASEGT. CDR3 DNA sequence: TGTGCCAGCAGTGAAGGGGAGGGAGGAAACACCATATATTTT. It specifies CASSEGEGGNTIYF.

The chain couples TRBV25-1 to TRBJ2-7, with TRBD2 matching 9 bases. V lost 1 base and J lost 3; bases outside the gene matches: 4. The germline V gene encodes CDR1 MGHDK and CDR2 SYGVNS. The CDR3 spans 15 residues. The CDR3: CASSESPSGNYEQYF. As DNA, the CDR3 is TGTGCCAGCAGTGAATCCCCTAGCGGGAACTACGAGCAGTACTTC.

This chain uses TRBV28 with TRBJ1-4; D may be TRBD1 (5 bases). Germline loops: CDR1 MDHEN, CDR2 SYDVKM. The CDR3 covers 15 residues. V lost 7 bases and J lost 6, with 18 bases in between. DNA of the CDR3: TGTGCCAGCACCTCTGGGGCTCTAGGGGATGAAAAACTGTTTTTT. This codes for CASTSGALGDEKLFF.

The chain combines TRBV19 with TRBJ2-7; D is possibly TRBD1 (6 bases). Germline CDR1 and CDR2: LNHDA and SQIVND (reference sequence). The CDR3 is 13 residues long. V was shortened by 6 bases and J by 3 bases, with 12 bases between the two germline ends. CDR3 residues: CASSRTAFYEQYF. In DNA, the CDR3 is TGTGCCAGTAGCCGGACAGCATTCTACGAGCAGTACTTC. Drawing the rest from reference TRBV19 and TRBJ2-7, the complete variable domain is DGGITQSPKYLFRKEGQNVTLSCEQNLNHDAMYWYRQDPGQGLRLIYYSQIVNDFQKGDIAEGYSVSREKKESFPLTVTSAQKNPTAFYLCASSRTAFYEQYFGPGTRLTVT.

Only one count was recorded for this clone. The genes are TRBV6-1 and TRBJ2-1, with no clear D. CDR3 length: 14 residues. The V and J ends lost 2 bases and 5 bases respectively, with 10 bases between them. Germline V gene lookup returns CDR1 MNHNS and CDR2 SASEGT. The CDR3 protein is CASSEFLLHNEQFF. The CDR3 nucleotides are TGTGCCAGCAGTGAATTTTTACTCCACAATGAGCAGTTCTTC.

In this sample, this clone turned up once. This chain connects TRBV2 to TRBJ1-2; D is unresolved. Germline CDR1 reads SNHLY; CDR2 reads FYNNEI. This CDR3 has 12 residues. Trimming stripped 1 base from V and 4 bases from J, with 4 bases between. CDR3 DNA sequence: TGTGCCAGCAGTGAAGAGAGCTATGGCTACACCTTC. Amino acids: CASSEESYGYTF.

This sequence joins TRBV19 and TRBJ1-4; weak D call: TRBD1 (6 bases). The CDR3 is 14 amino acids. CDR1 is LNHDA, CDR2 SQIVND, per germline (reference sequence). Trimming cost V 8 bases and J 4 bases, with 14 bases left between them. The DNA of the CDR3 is TGTGCCAGTCGTCGTAACAGGGATAATGAAAAACTGTTTTTT. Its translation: CASRRNRDNEKLFF.

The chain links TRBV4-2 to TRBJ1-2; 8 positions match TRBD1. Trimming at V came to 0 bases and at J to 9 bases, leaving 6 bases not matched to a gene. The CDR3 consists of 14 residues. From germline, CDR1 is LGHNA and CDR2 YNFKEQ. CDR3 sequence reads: CASSQDRQGRSYTF. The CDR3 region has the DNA TGTGCCAGCAGCCAAGACAGACAGGGGAGGAGCTACACCTTC.

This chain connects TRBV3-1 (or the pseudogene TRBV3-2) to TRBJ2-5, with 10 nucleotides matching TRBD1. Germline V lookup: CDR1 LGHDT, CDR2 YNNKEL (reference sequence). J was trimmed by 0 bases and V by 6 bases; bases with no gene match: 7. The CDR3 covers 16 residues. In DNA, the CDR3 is TGTGCCAGCAGTCCAGGACAGGGGGTCGACCAAGAGACCCAGTACTTC. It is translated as CASSPGQGVDQETQYF.

The DNA for the CDR3 is TGCGCCAGCAGCCAGGCCCGGACAGAGTTAGGTTCACCCCTCCACTTT. Its protein product is CASSQARTELGSPLHF. V and J are TRBV4-1 and TRBJ1-6; the D gene is possibly TRBD1 (6 bases). The length of the CDR3 is 16 residues. V was shortened by 3 bases and J by 9 bases, with 18 bases between the two germline ends. Germline CDR1 reads MGHRA; CDR2 reads YSYEKL.

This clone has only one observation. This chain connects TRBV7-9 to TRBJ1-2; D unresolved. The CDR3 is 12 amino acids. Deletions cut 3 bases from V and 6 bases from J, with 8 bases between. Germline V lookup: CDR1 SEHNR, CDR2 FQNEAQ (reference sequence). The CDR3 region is CASSFGRDGYTF. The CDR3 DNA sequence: TGTGCCAGCAGCTTCGGTAGAGATGGCTACACCTTC.

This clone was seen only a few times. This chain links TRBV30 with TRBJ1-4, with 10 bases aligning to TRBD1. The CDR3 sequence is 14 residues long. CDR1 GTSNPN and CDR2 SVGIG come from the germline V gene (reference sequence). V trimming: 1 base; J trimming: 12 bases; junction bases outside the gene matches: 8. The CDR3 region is CAWSGDRGQSELFF. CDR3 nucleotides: TGTGCCTGGAGTGGCGACAGGGGGCAATCAGAACTGTTTTTT.